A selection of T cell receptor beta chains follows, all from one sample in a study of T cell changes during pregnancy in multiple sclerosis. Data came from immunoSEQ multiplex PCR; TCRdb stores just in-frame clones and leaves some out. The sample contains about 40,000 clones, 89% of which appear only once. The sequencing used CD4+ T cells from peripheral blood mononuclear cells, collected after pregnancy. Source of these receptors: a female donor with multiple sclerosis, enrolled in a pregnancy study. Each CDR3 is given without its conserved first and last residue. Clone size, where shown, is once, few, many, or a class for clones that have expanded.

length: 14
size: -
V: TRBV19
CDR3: ASSITNRRLRNKAF

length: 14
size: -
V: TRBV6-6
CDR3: ASRPDRVTNTGELF

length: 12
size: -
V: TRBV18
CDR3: ASSPGRDTDTQY

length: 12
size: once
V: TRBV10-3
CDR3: AISETGLDTEAF

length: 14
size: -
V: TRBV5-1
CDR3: ASSLAGGVRYNEQF

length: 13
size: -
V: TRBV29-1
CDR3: SVLGLAGTYNEQF

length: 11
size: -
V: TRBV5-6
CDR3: ASSYRVLETQY

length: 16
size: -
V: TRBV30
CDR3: AWSVRGSGRANTGELF

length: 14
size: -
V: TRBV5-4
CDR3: ASSLGGTGSNQPQH

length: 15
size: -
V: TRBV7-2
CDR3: ASSLEEIRVQTDTQY

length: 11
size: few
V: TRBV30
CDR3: AWSGNRGREQF

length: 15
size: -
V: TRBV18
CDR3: ASSPSLRGPLNTEAF

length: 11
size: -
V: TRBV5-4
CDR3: ASSLGLRDTQY

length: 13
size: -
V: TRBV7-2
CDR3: ASSVFQGGDQPQH

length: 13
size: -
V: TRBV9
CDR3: ASSPTTSGNYEQY

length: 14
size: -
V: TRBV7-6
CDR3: ASSLDPAGLRDTQY

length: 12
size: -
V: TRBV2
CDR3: ASSESFQGGTQY

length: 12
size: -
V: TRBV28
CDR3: ASSLGGGSYEQY

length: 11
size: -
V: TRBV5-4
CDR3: ASSLDRQETQY

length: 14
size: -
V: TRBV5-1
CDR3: ASSLDRSAFNEKLF

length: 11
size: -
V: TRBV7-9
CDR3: ASSGTGFQPQH

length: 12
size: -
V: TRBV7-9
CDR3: ASSSTEPWNGYT

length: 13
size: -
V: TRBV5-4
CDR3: ASSLPGGANNEQF

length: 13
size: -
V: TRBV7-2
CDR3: ASSSGQGIYTEAF

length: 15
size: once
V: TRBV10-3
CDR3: AISESGRDKGSYEQY

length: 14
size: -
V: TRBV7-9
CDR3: ASTEQGIVGSTEAF

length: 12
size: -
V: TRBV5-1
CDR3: ASRLAGFQETQY

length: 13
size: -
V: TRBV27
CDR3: ASKSGGTGAYEQY

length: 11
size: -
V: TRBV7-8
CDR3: ASRLAGTDTQY

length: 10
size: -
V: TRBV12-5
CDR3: ASGGDSSEAF